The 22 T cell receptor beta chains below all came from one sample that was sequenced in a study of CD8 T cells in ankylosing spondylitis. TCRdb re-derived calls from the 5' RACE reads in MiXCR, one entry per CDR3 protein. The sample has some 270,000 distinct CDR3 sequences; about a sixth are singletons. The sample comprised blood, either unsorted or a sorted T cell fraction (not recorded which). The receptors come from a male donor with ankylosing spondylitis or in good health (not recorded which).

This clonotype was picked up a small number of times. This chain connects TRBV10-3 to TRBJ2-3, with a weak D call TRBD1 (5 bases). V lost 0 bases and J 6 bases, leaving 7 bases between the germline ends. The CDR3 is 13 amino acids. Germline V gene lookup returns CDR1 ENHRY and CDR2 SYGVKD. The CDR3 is CAISESTVDTQYF. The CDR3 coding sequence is TGTGCCATCAGTGAGTCGACAGTGGATACGCAGTATTTT.

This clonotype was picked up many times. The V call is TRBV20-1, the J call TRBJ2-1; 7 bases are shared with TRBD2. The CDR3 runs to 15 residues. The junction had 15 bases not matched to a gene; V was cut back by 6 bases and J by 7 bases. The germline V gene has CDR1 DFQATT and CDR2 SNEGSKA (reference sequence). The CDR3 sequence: CSAGTLSGKLNEQFF. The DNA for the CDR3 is TGCAGTGCCGGAACGTTAAGCGGGAAGTTGAATGAGCAGTTCTTC.

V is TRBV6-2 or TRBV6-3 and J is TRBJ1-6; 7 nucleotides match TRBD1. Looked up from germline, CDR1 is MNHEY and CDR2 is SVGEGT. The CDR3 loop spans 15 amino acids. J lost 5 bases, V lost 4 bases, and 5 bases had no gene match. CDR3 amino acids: CASSFAGTDNSPLHF. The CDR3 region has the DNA TGTGCCAGCAGTTTCGCCGGGACAGATAATTCACCCCTCCACTTT.

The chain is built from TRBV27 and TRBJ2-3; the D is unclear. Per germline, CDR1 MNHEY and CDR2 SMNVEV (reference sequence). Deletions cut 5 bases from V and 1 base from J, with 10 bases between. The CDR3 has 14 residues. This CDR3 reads CASSGWVGTDTQYF. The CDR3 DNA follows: TGTGCCAGCAGTGGATGGGTGGGCACAGATACGCAGTATTTT.

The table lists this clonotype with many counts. CDR3 nucleotide sequence: TGTGCCAGCGGCGTTAGCTCCTACGAGCAGTACTTC. This codes for CASGVSSYEQYF. This chain connects TRBV7-9 to TRBJ2-7, with no clear D. Looked up from germline, CDR1 is SEHNR and CDR2 is FQNEAQ (reference sequence). This CDR3 has 12 residues. V dropped 8 bases and J dropped 0 bases, with 8 bases sitting between them.

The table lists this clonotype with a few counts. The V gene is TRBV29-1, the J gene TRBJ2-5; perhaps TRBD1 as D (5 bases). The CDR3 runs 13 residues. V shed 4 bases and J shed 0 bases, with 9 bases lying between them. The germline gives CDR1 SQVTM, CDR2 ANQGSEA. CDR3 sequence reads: CSVVETDQETQYF. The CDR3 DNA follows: TGCAGCGTTGTCGAGACAGACCAAGAGACCCAGTACTTC.

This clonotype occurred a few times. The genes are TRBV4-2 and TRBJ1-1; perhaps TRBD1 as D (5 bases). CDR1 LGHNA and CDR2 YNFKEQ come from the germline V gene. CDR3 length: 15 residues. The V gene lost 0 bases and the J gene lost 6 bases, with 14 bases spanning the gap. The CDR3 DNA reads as TGTGCCAGCAGCCAAGATCAGGGAGGAGAGCCTGAAGCTTTCTTT. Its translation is CASSQDQGGEPEAFF.

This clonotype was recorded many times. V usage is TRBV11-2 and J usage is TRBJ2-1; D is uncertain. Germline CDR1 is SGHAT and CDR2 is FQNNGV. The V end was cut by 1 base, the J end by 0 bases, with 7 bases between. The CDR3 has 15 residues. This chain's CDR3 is CASSLGPGSYNEQFF. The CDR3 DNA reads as TGTGCCAGCAGCTTAGGGCCCGGCTCCTACAATGAGCAGTTCTTC.

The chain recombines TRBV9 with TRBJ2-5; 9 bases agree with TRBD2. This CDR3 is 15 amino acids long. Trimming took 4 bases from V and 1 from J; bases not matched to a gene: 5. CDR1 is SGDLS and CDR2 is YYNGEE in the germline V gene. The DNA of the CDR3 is TGTGCCAGCAGCAGAAGCGGGAGGCCCCAAGAGACCCAGTACTTC. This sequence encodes CASSRSGRPQETQYF.

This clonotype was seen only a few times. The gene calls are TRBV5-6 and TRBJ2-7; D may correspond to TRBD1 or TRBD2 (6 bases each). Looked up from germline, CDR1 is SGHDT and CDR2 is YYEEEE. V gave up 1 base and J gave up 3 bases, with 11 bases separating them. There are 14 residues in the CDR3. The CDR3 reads CASSLWGAIYEQYF. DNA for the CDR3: TGTGCCAGCAGCTTGTGGGGGGCAATCTACGAGCAGTACTTC. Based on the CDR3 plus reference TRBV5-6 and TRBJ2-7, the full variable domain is DAGVTQSPTHLIKTRGQQVTLRCSPKSGHDTVSWYQQALGQGPQFIFQYYEEEERQRGNFPDRFSGHQFPNYSSELNVNALLLGDSALYLCASSLWGAIYEQYFGPGTRLTVT.

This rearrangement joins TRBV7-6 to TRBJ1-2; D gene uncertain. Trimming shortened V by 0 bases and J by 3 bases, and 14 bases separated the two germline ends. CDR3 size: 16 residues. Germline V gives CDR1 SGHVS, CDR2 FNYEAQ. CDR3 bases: TGTGCCAGCAGCTTAGCGCTAAGGCCGGATCACTATGGCTACACCTTC. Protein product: CASSLALRPDHYGYTF.

The CDR3 is CASSSVNSQETQYF. The CDR3 DNA follows: TGTGCCAGCAGTTCCGTAAACAGCCAAGAGACCCAGTACTTC. The gene calls are TRBV12-3 or TRBV12-4 and TRBJ2-5; no definite D call. The CDR3 is 14 residues long. V was pared by 4 bases and J by 1 base, with 10 bases between.

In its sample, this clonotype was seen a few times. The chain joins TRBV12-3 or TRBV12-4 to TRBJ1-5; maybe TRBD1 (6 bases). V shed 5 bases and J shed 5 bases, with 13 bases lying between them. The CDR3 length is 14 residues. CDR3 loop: CASSHRAGDQPQHF. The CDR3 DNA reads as TGTGCCAGCAGTCACAGGGCCGGTGATCAGCCCCAGCATTTT.

CDR3 region: CASSQEYREVGAFF. CDR3 sequence (DNA): TGCGCCAGCAGCCAAGAATACAGGGAGGTGGGCGCTTTCTTT. The chain carries TRBV4-1 and TRBJ1-1; a weak D match, TRBD1 (6 bases). V shed 0 bases and J shed 11 bases, with 16 bases lying between them. This CDR3 contains 14 residues. Germline CDR1 MGHRA, CDR2 YSYEKL.

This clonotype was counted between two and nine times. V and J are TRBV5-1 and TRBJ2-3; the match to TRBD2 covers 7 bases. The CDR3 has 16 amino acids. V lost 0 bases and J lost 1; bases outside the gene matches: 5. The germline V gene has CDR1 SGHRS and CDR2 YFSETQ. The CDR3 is CASSLGASGGTDTQYF. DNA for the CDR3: TGCGCCAGCAGCTTGGGGGCTAGCGGAGGCACAGATACGCAGTATTTT.

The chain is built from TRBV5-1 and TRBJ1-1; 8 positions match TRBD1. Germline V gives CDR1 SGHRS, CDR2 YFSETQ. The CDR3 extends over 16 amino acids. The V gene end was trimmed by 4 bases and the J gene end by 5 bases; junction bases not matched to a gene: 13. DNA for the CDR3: TGCGCCAGCAGCCTACTCTCAGGACAGGGATGGACTGAAGCTTTCTTT. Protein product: CASSLLSGQGWTEAFF.

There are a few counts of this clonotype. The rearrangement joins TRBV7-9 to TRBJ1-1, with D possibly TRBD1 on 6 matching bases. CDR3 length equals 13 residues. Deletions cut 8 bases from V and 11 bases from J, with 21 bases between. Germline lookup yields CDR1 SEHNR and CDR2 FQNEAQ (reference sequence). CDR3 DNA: TGTGCCAGCGGGTGGAAAGTGGGGGCGGTGGCTTTCTTT. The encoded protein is CASGWKVGAVAFF.

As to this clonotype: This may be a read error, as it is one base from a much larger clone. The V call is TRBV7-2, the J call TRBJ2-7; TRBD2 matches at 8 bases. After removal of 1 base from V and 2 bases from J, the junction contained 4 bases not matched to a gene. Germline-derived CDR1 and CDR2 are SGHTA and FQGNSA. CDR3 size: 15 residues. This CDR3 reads CASSLDLAGPYEQYF. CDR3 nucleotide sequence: TGTGCCAGCAGCTTAGACCTAGCGGGCCCCTACGAGCAGTACTTC.

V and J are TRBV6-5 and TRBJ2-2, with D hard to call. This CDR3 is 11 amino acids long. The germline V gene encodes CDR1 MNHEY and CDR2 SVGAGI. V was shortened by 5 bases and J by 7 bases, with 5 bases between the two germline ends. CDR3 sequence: CASSRVGELFF. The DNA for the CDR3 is TGTGCCAGCAGTAGGGTCGGGGAGCTGTTTTTT.

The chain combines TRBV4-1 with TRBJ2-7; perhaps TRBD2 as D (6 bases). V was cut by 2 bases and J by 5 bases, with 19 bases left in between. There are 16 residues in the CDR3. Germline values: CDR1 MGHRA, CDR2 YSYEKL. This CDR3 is CASSQMGFRGIHEQYF. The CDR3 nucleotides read TGCGCCAGCAGCCAAATGGGGTTCCGGGGGATCCACGAGCAGTACTTC.

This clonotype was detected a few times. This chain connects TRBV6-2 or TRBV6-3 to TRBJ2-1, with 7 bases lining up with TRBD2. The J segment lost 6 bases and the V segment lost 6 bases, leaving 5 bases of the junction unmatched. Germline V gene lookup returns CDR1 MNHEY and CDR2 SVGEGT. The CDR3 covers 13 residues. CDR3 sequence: CASRAGVGNEQFF. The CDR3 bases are TGTGCCAGCAGGGCGGGAGTAGGCAATGAGCAGTTCTTC.

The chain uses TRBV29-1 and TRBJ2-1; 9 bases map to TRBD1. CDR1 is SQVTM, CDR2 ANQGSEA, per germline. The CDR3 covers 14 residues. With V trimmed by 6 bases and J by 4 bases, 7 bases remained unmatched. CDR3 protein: CSVEGQGIYNEQFF. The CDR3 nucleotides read TGCAGCGTGGAGGGACAGGGAATTTACAATGAGCAGTTCTTC.